This is a list of T cell receptor beta chains from one sample in a study of OX40 agonist ivuxolimab in advanced cancers. Only in-frame clones appear in the TCRdb table, and some are missing; sequencing was by immunoSEQ multiplex PCR. Among tens of thousands of clones listed, under 90% were seen once. This specimen was CD4+ or CD8+ T cells sorted from blood, taken in a trial of the OX40 agonist ivuxolimab. The receptors shown here come from an adult with an advanced solid tumor such as melanoma, head and neck, liver or kidney cancer. The CDR3 runs from the conserved cysteine through the conserved F or W. D genes are given only for firm matches. Expanded clones are given a class, and other clones once, few, many or no size at all.

>TRBV10-3|TRBJ1-1|-|-
TGTGCCATCACGGACAGCATGAACACTGAAGCTTTCTTT
CAITDSMNTEAFF
>TRBV25-1|TRBJ2-7|-|-
TGTGCCAGCAGTGCCAGACAGGACTACGAGCAGTACTTC
CASSARQDYEQYF
>TRBV27|TRBJ1-4|-|TRBD1
TGTGCCAGCAGTGCACTGACAGGGGGCGGTGAAAAACTGTTTTTT
CASSALTGGGEKLFF
>TRBV5-1|TRBJ2-5|-|-
TGCGCCAGCAGCTTGGGCGGGCCCTCACGGGGAGAGACCCAGTACTTC
CASSLGGPSRGETQYF
>TRBV11-2|TRBJ1-4|-|-
TGTGCCAGCAGCTACAATGGGGAGGAAAAACTGTTTTTT
CASSYNGEEKLFF
>TRBV9|TRBJ2-5|-|TRBD2
TGTGCCAGCAGCGTAGGTTTGGCTAGCGGGAGGCTGGAGACCCAGTACTTC
CASSVGLASGRLETQYF
>TRBV7-3|TRBJ2-1|-|TRBD2
TGTGCCAGCGGAAGCGGGGGGGTTATTGATGAGCAGTTCTTC
CASGSGGVIDEQFF
>TRBV30|TRBJ2-5|-|-
TGTGCCTGGAGTGTAACGGAGACCCAGTACTTC
CAWSVTETQYF
>TRBV9|TRBJ2-2|once|-
TGTGCCAGCAGCGTAGGTCTAGCTGGAGCCGGGGAGCTGTTTTTT
CASSVGLAGAGELFF
>TRBV19|TRBJ2-7|-|TRBD1
TGTGCCAGTAGTGCCCGGGACAGGAGCTCCTACGAGCAGTACTTC
CASSARDRSSYEQYF
>TRBV27|TRBJ2-5|-|-
TGTGCCAGCAGTTTCAGGGGTGGCGAGACCCAGTACTTC
CASSFRGGETQYF
>TRBV2|TRBJ2-3|-|-
TGTGCCAGCAGTGAATTAAACCCGAACACAGATACGCAGTATTTT
CASSELNPNTDTQYF
>TRBV2|TRBJ2-5|-|TRBD1
TGTGCCAGAGGAGACAGGGACCAAGAGACCCAGTACTTC
CARGDRDQETQYF
>TRBV9|TRBJ1-2|-|-
TGTGCCAGCAGCCACCTTAGCCCTACGAGAGGCTACACCTTC
CASSHLSPTRGYTF
>TRBV5-8|TRBJ1-2|-|TRBD1
TGTGCCAGCAGCTTGTGGACAGGAGACTCAACTAACTATGGCTACACCTTC
CASSLWTGDSTNYGYTF
>TRBV11-2|TRBJ1-2|-|-
TGTGCCAGCAGCTCACCGCGGACGGAAGCTAACTATGGCTACACCTTC
CASSSPRTEANYGYTF
>TRBV19|TRBJ1-5|-|-
TGTGCCAGTAGTATTAAAGAGGGGTTGGGTCAGCATTTT
CASSIKEGLGQHF
>TRBV7-8|TRBJ1-2|-|TRBD1
TGTGCCAGCAGCCCTGGACAGGGTGGTAACTATGGCTACACCTTC
CASSPGQGGNYGYTF
>TRBV2|TRBJ1-2|-|-
TGTGCCAGCAGTGTTAGGACAGCAGATGGCTACACCTTC
CASSVRTADGYTF
>TRBV19|TRBJ1-1|-|-
TGTGCCAGTAGTATGGAGTCACCCCCTGAAGCTTTCTTT
CASSMESPPEAFF
>TRBV5-1|TRBJ2-5|-|TRBD2
TGCGCCAGCAGCTCGACTAGCTTTGGAGAGACCCAGTACTTC
CASSSTSFGETQYF
>TRBV11-2|TRBJ1-1|once|-
TGTACCAGCAGCTTAAATATGGGTTCAGACACTGAAGCTTTCTTT
CTSSLNMGSDTEAFF
>TRBV7-7|TRBJ2-5|-|-
TGTGCTACCGCCAAAACTAGTGCCTTGGGGTCCCAGTACTTC
CATAKTSALGSQYF
>TRBV19|TRBJ2-5|-|TRBD2
TGTGCCAGTAGCTCTAGGCGGGGCGGGGGAGAGACCCAGTACTTC
CASSSRRGGGETQYF
>TRBV6-1|TRBJ2-7|-|-
TGTGCCAGCAGTGAAGGCGTGGATTTCTACGAGCAGTACTTC
CASSEGVDFYEQYF
>TRBV10-3|TRBJ2-2|once|-
TGCGCCAGCAGGGATGAGGGAATCGGGGAGCTGTTTTTT
CASRDEGIGELFF
>TRBV6-1|TRBJ2-2|-|TRBD2
TGTGCCAGCAGTGAAGCGCTTCAATTTATGACTAGCGGGGCCGGGGAGCTGTTTTTT
CASSEALQFMTSGAGELFF
>TRBV2|TRBJ1-2|-|-
TGTGCCAGCAGACTCGACATAAACTATGGCTACACCTTC
CASRLDINYGYTF
>TRBV27|TRBJ1-1|-|-
TGTGCCAGCAGTCCCCGGGCAGCTCTGAACACTGAAGCTTTCTTT
CASSPRAALNTEAFF
>TRBV11-2|TRBJ2-7|-|-
TGTGCCAGCAGCTCATTCCCAACCGGGGGTCCGTCCTACGAGCAGTACTTC
CASSSFPTGGPSYEQYF
>TRBV23-1|TRBJ2-7|-|-
TGCGCCAGCAGTCAATCGGTCAGGGCCATTATCTTATATCCCTACGAGCAGTGCTTC
CASSQSVRAIILYPYEQCF
>TRBV5-4|TRBJ2-7|-|-
TGTGCCAGCAGCACCACGGACACCTACGAGCAGTACTTC
CASSTTDTYEQYF
>TRBV9|TRBJ2-1|-|TRBD2
TGTGCCAGCAGCGGGGGAGGGAGCTCCTACAATGAGCAGTTCTTC
CASSGGGSSYNEQFF
>TRBV9|TRBJ1-5|once|TRBD1
TGTGCCAGCAGCAGAACAGGGGGAACAGATCAGCCCCAGCATTTT
CASSRTGGTDQPQHF
>TRBV15|TRBJ2-7|-|TRBD1
TGTGCCGTCTCCGGGACAGGGTTCTACGAGCAGTACTTC
CAVSGTGFYEQYF
>TRBV11-3|TRBJ2-1|-|TRBD2
TGTGCCAGCAGCCCCCAGGGACTAGCGGGAGACTATGAGCAGTTCTTC
CASSPQGLAGDYEQFF
>TRBV6-1|TRBJ2-5|-|TRBD1
TGTGCCAGCAGTCAGGGACAGGGGATAGAGACCCAGTACTTC
CASSQGQGIETQYF
>TRBV5-1|TRBJ1-2|-|TRBD1
TGCGCCAGCAGCTTTGGACAGGTCGACTATGGCTACACCTTC
CASSFGQVDYGYTF
>TRBV18|TRBJ1-6|-|TRBD1
TGTGCCAGCTCACCACCGGGACAGGGGGATTCACCCCTCCACTTT
CASSPPGQGDSPLHF
>TRBV19|TRBJ1-3|-|-
TGTGCCACCTCAGGGTCTTCTTGGGGAAACACCATATATTTT
CATSGSSWGNTIYF
>TRBV9|TRBJ2-1|-|-
TGTGCCAGCAGCGTGGCCCCCGCAACTAATGAGCAGTTCTTC
CASSVAPATNEQFF
>TRBV29-1|TRBJ2-1|-|TRBD2
TGCAGCGTTGCTGGGGGAGGGAATGAGCAGTTCTTC
CSVAGGGNEQFF
>TRBV5-8|TRBJ2-5|-|TRBD1
TGTGCCAGCAGCCGCGACAGGGGGCTCCAAGAGACCCAGTACTTC
CASSRDRGLQETQYF
>TRBV19|TRBJ1-1|-|TRBD1
TGTGCCAGTAGTATGGTACCGGGGACAGGGAGGTCTGAAGCTTTCTTT
CASSMVPGTGRSEAFF
>TRBV2|TRBJ2-5|-|-
TGTGCCAGCAGAGCTACAATCCAAGAGACCCAGTACTTC
CASRATIQETQYF
>TRBV5-1|TRBJ2-1|-|-
TGCGCCAGCAGCTTGGAACCCTCGGCGGGGAATGAGCAGTTCTTC
CASSLEPSAGNEQFF
>TRBV19|TRBJ2-7|-|-
TGTGCCAGTAAGGGGGTCGGGGGAGAGCGGAACGAGCAGTACTTC
CASKGVGGERNEQYF
>TRBV6-1|TRBJ2-1|-|TRBD2
TGTGCCAGCGAGTTAGCGGGAGGATCCTACAATGAGCAGTTCTTC
CASELAGGSYNEQFF
>TRBV5-1|TRBJ2-3|-|TRBD2
TGCGCCAGCAGCTTGGAGGCGACTAGCGGGGCCTGGGGCACAGATACGCAGTATTTT
CASSLEATSGAWGTDTQYF
>TRBV27|TRBJ2-1|-|TRBD2
TGTGCCAGCAGTCCAGCTAGCGGGAGGGCCCTGAATGAGCAGTTCTTC
CASSPASGRALNEQFF
>TRBV11-1|TRBJ2-1|once|-
TGTGCCAGCAGCCTACAGGGTCCAAATTTATACAATGAGCAGTTCTTC
CASSLQGPNLYNEQFF